Listed below are T cell receptor beta chains from one sample, sequenced in a study of blood T cell repertoires in COVID-19. Sequenced by immunoSEQ multiplex PCR; TCRdb stores in-frame clones only, minus some. Among approximately 240,000 clones listed, 70% to 90% were seen once. The specimen sequenced was peripheral blood. The receptors derive from a woman between 40 and 50 years old who had recovered from COVID-19. Both conserved end residues are trimmed from each CDR3.

v_call	j_call	cdr3_aa
TRBV30	TRBJ2-5	AWRRDSKETQY
TRBV9	TRBJ2-3	ASSPPGGETQY
TRBV6-5	TRBJ2-3	ASRTHMEGTDTQY
TRBV29-1	TRBJ2-7	SPTKTYLQDAAPQEKYEQY
TRBV6-6	TRBJ2-7	ASSYSTSGGVGEQY
TRBV28	TRBJ1-2	ASSLTGGSYGYT
TRBV5-1	TRBJ1-2	ASSPEGGGYGYT
TRBV5-6	TRBJ2-4	ASSLSRIAKNIQY
TRBV7-2	TRBJ2-7	ASTLTGSSYEQY
TRBV1	TRBJ1-2	TSSQPPWPSYGYT
TRBV15	TRBJ1-5	ATSREAGISNQPQH
TRBV12-3/TRBV12-4	TRBJ2-7	ASRKTGSYEQY
TRBV6-5	TRBJ1-3	ASSYGAGNTIY
TRBV5-5	TRBJ1-5	ASSSTRGNQPQH
TRBV6-6	TRBJ1-2	ASSYSTGPDGYT
TRBV4-1	TRBJ2-3	ASSQGLTDTQY
TRBV24-1	TRBJ2-3	ATQGQGLSTQY
TRBV27	TRBJ1-6	ASSPYRQGANSPLH
TRBV4-3	TRBJ1-4	ASSQTLTSPGTSSPSYEKLF
TRBV6-6	TRBJ2-2	ASKAGGIGELF
TRBV5-1	TRBJ1-3	ASKTGGGNTIY
TRBV10-3	TRBJ2-1	AISDALSGGSYNEQF
TRBV19	TRBJ1-6	ATKSREGIYNSPLH
TRBV5-1	TRBJ2-2	ASSSTSSGRGAGELF
TRBV27	TRBJ2-7	ASSLAAQGGYEQY
TRBV19	TRBJ2-2	ASSIWASVTGELF
TRBV7-6	TRBJ2-3	ASSLMGSLANTDTQY